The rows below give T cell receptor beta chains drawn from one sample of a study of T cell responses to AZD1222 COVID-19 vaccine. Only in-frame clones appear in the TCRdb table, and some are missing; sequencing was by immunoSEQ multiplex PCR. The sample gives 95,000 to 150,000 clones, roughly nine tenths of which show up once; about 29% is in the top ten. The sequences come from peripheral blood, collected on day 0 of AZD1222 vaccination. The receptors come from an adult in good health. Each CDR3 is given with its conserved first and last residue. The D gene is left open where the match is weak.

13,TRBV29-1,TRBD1,CSVADRGNQPQHF
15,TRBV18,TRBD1,CASSPLDRVTYEQYF
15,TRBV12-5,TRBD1,CASGLVGDSIYGYTF
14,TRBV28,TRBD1,CASTFGTVNQPQHF
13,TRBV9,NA,CASSPDGQETQYF
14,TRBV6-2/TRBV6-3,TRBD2,CASSYTSGSNEQYF
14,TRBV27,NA,CASSFKGSPYEQYF
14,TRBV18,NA,CASSPIGPNSPLHF
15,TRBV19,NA,CASSPPGRLNTEAFF
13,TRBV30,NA,CAWSVQKGQPQHF
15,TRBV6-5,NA,CASRRGAGSADTQYF
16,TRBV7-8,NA,CASRKEGGVLGGGYTF
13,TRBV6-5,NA,CASRAGGYNEQFF
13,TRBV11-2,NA,CASSLTHYDIQYF
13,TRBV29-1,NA,CSFADSLNTEAFF
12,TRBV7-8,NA,CASSLTDGGAFF
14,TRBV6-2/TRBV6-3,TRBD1,CASSYGQGAYEQYF
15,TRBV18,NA,CASSAGGLYTGELFF
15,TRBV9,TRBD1,CASSVDQGGTSYIYF
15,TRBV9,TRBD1,CASSAGDSKFSPLHF
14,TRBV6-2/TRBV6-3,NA,CASSYRGVWQPQHF
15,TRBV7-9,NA,CASSLGGGGNQPQHF
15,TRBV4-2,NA,CASSQDDAMNTEAFF
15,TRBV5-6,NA,CASSLASGHPYGYTF
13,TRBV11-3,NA,CASSLGLNTEAFF
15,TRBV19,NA,CASTPSPYENQPQHF
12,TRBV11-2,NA,CASSSRSGEQFF
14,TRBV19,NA,CASKKRALSDTQYF
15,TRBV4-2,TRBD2,CASSHGGREKETQYF
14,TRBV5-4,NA,CASSRRDGNEKLFF
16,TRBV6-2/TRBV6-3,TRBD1,CASSYSLDRGDYGYTF
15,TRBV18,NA,CASSPPSAAAYEQYF
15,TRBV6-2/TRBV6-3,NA,CASSYSDSRAAGYTF
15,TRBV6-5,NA,CASTLDGFSGNTIYF
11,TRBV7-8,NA,CASSPAYEQYF
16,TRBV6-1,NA,CASSEAQLDSTDTQYF
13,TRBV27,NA,CASSEQGWQPQHF
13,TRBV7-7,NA,CASSEERGNEQFF